The present T cell receptor (beta chain) was sequenced within a study of tumor and adjacent non-tumor tissue in lung cancer. A word on this clonotype: What it binds is not known. A much larger clone differs from this one at a single base, so this may be a read error.

CDR1 MNHNS and CDR2 SASEGT come from the germline V gene. Trimming took 6 bases from V and 8 from J; bases not matched to a gene: 18. There are 17 residues in the CDR3. TCRbeta libraries were built with three rounds of nested PCR, modified from ARM-PCR. TCRdb re-called the multiplex PCR reads with MiXCR, one entry per CDR3 protein. This sample yields over 35,000 distinct CDR3 sequences, of which roughly 60% are seen a single time; 45% belongs to the top ten. RNA was extracted from bulk tissue without any cell sorting. This non-tumor lung sample came from over 3 cm beyond the tumor edge. Donors were chemotherapy-naive, newly diagnosed lung cancer surgical patients in China, August–late 2014. Study findings and constraints: Shorter survival was associated with higher TCR diversity in tumors.

This chain uses TRBV6-1 with TRBJ2-1; 8 bases fit TRBD2. What was sequenced was distant non-tumor lung tissue. The sequence came from a man aged 45-60 years with non-small cell lung cancer. The DNA of the CDR3 is TGTGCCAGCAGAACCACGGGCCACAGCGGGGGAGGGGATGAGCAGTTCTTC. Residues: CASRTTGHSGGGDEQFF.